The subject of this entry is one TCR beta chain. Its target is unknown. These data originate in a study of T cell clones after liver transplantation. The wider study: Liver transplant recipients had immunosuppression withdrawal attempted within 2 years. General study findings and limits: These preliminary findings come from unstandardized post-transplant sampling times.

V dropped 3 bases and J dropped 4 bases, with 12 bases sitting between them. Germline loops: CDR1 MRHNA, CDR2 SNTAGT. The CDR3 is 14 residues long. Assay: immunoSEQ multiplex PCR; the TCRdb copy retains only in-frame clones and omits some. The sample lists 60,000 or so clones; about two thirds were seen once. Sorting of unstimulated PBMCs yielded separate CD3+CD4+ and CD3+CD8+ fractions. The sequences come from CD4+ T cells from blood, collected before liver transplant. The V and J genes are TRBV6-4 and TRBJ1-2, with D possibly being TRBD1 (6 bases). This TCR came from a human donor who received a liver transplant. This chain's CDR3 is CASSEGSGAYGYTF. The CDR3 nucleotides read TGTGCCAGCAGTGAGGGTTCAGGGGCCTATGGCTACACCTTC.